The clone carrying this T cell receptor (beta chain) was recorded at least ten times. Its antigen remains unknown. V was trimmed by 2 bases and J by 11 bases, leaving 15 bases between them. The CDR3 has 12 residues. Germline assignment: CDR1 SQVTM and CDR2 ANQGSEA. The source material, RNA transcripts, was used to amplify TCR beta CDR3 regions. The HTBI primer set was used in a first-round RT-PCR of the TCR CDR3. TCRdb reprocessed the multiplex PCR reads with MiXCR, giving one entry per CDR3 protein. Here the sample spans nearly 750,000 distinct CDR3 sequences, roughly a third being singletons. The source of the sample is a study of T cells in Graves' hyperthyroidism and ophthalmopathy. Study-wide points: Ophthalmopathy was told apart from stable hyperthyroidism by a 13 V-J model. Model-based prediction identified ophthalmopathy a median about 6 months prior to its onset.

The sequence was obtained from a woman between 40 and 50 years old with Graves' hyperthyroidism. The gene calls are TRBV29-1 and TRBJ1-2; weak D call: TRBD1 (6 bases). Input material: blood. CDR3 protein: CSVEKDSDWYTF. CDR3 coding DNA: TGCAGCGTTGAAAAGGACAGTGATTGGTACACCTTC.